The clone carrying this TCR beta chain was observed a handful of times. What it binds is not known. A much larger clone differs by one base, so this may be a read error. Expressed TCRB transcripts were sequenced, since all the RNA that had been isolated was reverse transcribed. Naive, central memory and regulatory T cell samples averaged about 3.57 million reads. Libraries were prepared by immunoSEQ multiplex PCR; TCRdb keeps only in-frame clonotypes and omits some of them. The sample lists 200,000 to 250,000 clones, 9.5% to 13% occurring once. The data stem from a study of beta chain features in type 1 diabetes. On the study more broadly: Cell yields, gender and age were comparable in patients and healthy donors. The study, taken as a whole, reports: Whatever favoring of shorter templates PCR might show would apply equally to patients and controls.

The germline gives CDR1 MNHNS, CDR2 SASEGT. Trimming pared 6 bases from V and 0 bases from J, leaving 6 bases between. This CDR3 contains 12 residues. This chain uses TRBV6-1 with TRBJ2-7; D is undetermined. This receptor was taken from a man between 18 and 35 years old in good health. The sequenced sample was central memory CD4+ T cells from blood. The CDR3 region is CASSPNSYEQYF. In DNA, the CDR3 is TGTGCCAGCAGCCCGAACTCCTACGAGCAGTACTTC.